Below are 24 T cell receptor beta chains sequenced from a single sample in a study of beta chain features in type 1 diabetes. Regarding the study as a whole: Type 1 diabetes patients showed a moderate but significant shortening of TCRB CDR3s in all four CD4+ subsets.

No antigens are known for them. The authors reverse transcribed all of the isolated RNA, so sequencing captured expressed TCRB transcripts. Using immunoSEQ multiplex PCR, the repertoire was profiled, and TCRdb retains in-frame clones only, with some absent. This sample yields 400,000 or so clones, of which 8.5% to 10% are seen a single time; about 0.6% belongs to the top ten. Sample: central memory CD4+ T cells from blood. The receptors derive from a man aged 25 to 40 with type 1 diabetes.

This clone has more than one count but fewer than ten. The chain is built from TRBV30 and TRBJ2-1; no clear D. CDR3 length: 12 amino acids. V gave up 2 bases and J gave up 3 bases, with 5 bases separating them. Germline CDR1 is GTSNPN and CDR2 is SVGIG (reference sequence). This CDR3 is CAWSPIYNEQFF. The CDR3 nucleotides are TGTGCCTGGAGTCCGATCTACAATGAGCAGTTCTTC.

The chain employs TRBV10-2 and TRBJ2-5, with TRBD2 matching 9 bases. Looked up from germline, CDR1 is WSHSY and CDR2 is SAAADI. The CDR3 runs 15 residues. The junction had 9 bases not matched to a gene; V was cut back by 6 bases and J by 4 bases. The CDR3 DNA reads as TGCGCCAGCAGGGGAGTAGCGGGAGTAGCAGAGACCCAGTACTTC. Protein product: CASRGVAGVAETQYF.

With regard to this clone: This may come from a read error, since a much larger clone is one base off. V and J are TRBV7-9 and TRBJ2-5; D remains unclear. Germline V lookup: CDR1 SEHNR, CDR2 FQNEAQ (reference sequence). The length of the CDR3 is 11 residues. CDR3 in DNA: TGTGCCAGCAGCTACCAAGAGACCCAGCACTTC. This gives the protein CASSYQETQHF.

As concerns this clone: Other DNA sequences in the sample encode the same CDR3. The chain joins TRBV5-6 to TRBJ2-5, with 7 bases aligning to TRBD1. Germline V gene data show CDR1 as SGHDT and CDR2 as YYEEEE. The length of the CDR3 is 14 residues. Germline trimming cut 3 bases from V and 1 base from J; bases unmatched to any gene: 3. CDR3 protein: CASSYRDSQETQYF. The DNA for the CDR3 is TGTGCCAGCAGCTATCGGGACAGCCAAGAGACCCAGTACTTC.

V usage is TRBV6-5 and J usage is TRBJ1-5, with D perhaps matching TRBD1 (5 bases). This CDR3 has 15 amino acids. Germline V gene sequence: CDR1 MNHEY, CDR2 SVGAGI. Trimming pared 4 bases from V and 5 bases from J, leaving 15 bases between. This CDR3 reads CASSLQGAKDQPQHF. The CDR3 nucleotides read TGTGCCAGCAGTTTGCAAGGGGCTAAGGATCAGCCCCAGCATTTT.

The chain links TRBV4-1 to TRBJ2-3; no clear D. The germline V gene has CDR1 MGHRA and CDR2 YSYEKL. V was clipped by 0 bases and J by 4 bases, with 5 bases between them. The CDR3 runs to 13 residues. For the CDR3, the DNA is TGCGCCAGCAGCCAAGACGTCGCAGATACGCAGTATTTT. Translating gives CASSQDVADTQYF.

Only one count was recorded for this clone. This sequence joins TRBV4-2 and TRBJ2-4; D perhaps matches TRBD2 (6 bases). Per the germline V gene, CDR1 is LGHNA and CDR2 is YNFKEQ. V was shortened by 4 bases and J by 11 bases, with 15 bases between the two germline ends. The CDR3 is made up of 13 amino acids. The CDR3 DNA reads as TGTGCCAGCAGCCCATCTTCCCGGGACTTTCAGTACTTC. Translation: CASSPSSRDFQYF.

Many counts were recorded for this clone. This sequence joins TRBV6-5 and TRBJ2-1; the match to TRBD2 covers 11 bases. V trimming: 4 bases; J trimming: 4 bases; junction bases outside the gene matches: 6. CDR3 size: 16 residues. Germline V lookup: CDR1 MNHEY, CDR2 SVGAGI. This CDR3 reads CASSSQTSGRYNEQFF. The DNA of the CDR3 is TGTGCCAGCAGTTCCCAAACTAGCGGGAGATACAATGAGCAGTTCTTC.

This chain connects TRBV11-2 to TRBJ2-2; the D is unclear. Trimming cost V 7 bases and J 1 base, with 13 bases left between them. The CDR3 has 15 residues. The germline gives CDR1 SGHAT, CDR2 FQNNGV. CDR3 nucleotides: TGTGCCAGCACCCACACGCGAGGGAACACCGGGGAGCTGTTTTTT. It specifies CASTHTRGNTGELFF.

This clone came up a few times. The genes are TRBV7-2 and TRBJ1-1; 9 bases are shared with TRBD1. The CDR3 contains 14 residues. The germline V gene has CDR1 SGHTA and CDR2 FQGNSA. With 5 bases clipped from V and 10 bases from J, the junction kept 11 bases outside the gene matches. In DNA form, the CDR3 reads TGTGCCAGCAGCAAAGAATACACAGGGGGCTTAGCTTTCTTT. It translates to CASSKEYTGGLAFF.

The chain employs TRBV5-6 and TRBJ1-4, with D unresolved. The V and J ends lost 4 bases and 8 bases respectively, with 18 bases between them. This CDR3 comprises 15 residues. Germline CDR1 is SGHDT and CDR2 is YYEEEE. CDR3 region: CASSATSSPLEKLFF. The CDR3 region has the DNA TGTGCCAGCAGCGCGACCAGTTCCCCTTTGGAAAAACTGTTTTTT.

This clone was observed a handful of times. The chain joins TRBV30 to TRBJ1-1; 12 bases are shared with TRBD1. Looked up from germline, CDR1 is GTSNPN and CDR2 is SVGIG (reference sequence). J was trimmed by 11 bases and V by 3 bases; bases with no gene match: 1. This CDR3 has 11 residues. CDR3 bases: TGTGCCTGGAGGGGACAGGGGGCCGCTTTCTTT. Amino acid sequence: CAWRGQGAAFF.

This chain joins TRBV18 and TRBJ1-2, with D possibly matching TRBD1 (5 bases). The V end was cut by 0 bases, the J end by 4 bases, with 6 bases between. The germline CDR1 and CDR2 sequences are KGHSH and LQKENI. The CDR3 has 13 residues. CDR3 DNA: TGTGCCAGCTCACCACCCGGGACCTATGGCTACACCTTC. Translation gives CASSPPGTYGYTF.

The chain has TRBV7-2 and TRBJ2-7; D perhaps matches TRBD2 (6 bases). The CDR3 contains 13 residues. In germline, CDR1 is SGHTA, CDR2 FQGNSA. V dropped 6 bases and J dropped 7 bases, with 16 bases sitting between them. The CDR3 DNA reads TGTGCCAGCAGTCGACTTTTTCGGGGGGAGCAGTACTTC. Its protein product is CASSRLFRGEQYF.

The V gene is TRBV6-6, the J gene TRBJ2-2; weak D call: TRBD2 (5 bases). There are 13 residues in the CDR3. The germline V gene encodes CDR1 MNHNY and CDR2 SVGAGI (reference sequence). V lost 6 bases and J 6 bases, leaving 11 bases between the germline ends. DNA of the CDR3: TGTGCCAGCAGATGGCCTAGCTCCGGGGAGCTGTTTTTT. Amino acid sequence: CASRWPSSGELFF.

This clone was seen more than once but under ten times. The CDR3 region is CASSTGTVGEKLFF. The DNA for the CDR3 is TGTGCCAGCAGCACCGGGACAGTAGGTGAAAAACTGTTTTTT. V gene TRBV7-8 combines with J gene TRBJ1-4; TRBD1 agrees at 7 bases. Germline CDR1 reads SGHVS; CDR2 reads FQNEAQ. The V gene end was trimmed by 5 bases and the J gene end by 7 bases; junction bases not matched to a gene: 7. This CDR3 spans 14 amino acids.

This chain uses TRBV4-1 with TRBJ2-1, with D possibly being TRBD1 (6 bases). The germline CDR1 and CDR2 sequences are MGHRA and YSYEKL. The length of the CDR3 is 14 residues. Between the trimmed V and J ends, which lost 0 bases and 15 bases, there was a span of 18 bases. Written as DNA, the CDR3 is TGCGCCAGCAGCCAAGATCTGGGGGCTAGAGTTTTGTTCTTC. Amino acids: CASSQDLGARVLFF.

This clone has more than one count but fewer than ten. The chain has TRBV10-3 and TRBJ2-3, with 7 bases matching TRBD2. CDR1 is ENHRY and CDR2 is SYGVKD in the germline V gene. With V trimmed by 3 bases and J by 5 bases, 8 bases remained unmatched. The CDR3 has 15 amino acids. The CDR3 loop is CAISDTLAPVDTQYF. For the CDR3, the DNA is TGTGCCATCAGTGATACACTAGCGCCAGTAGATACGCAGTATTTT.

The J gene is TRBJ2-3, the V gene TRBV5-6; D possibly matches TRBD1 or TRBD2 (5 bases each). CDR1 is SGHDT and CDR2 is YYEEEE in the germline V gene. This CDR3 has 13 residues. V lost 2 bases to trimming and J lost 4 bases, with 8 bases between them. CDR3 loop: CASSLWGPDTQYF. CDR3 DNA sequence: TGTGCCAGCAGCTTATGGGGACCAGATACGCAGTATTTT.

The chain employs TRBV27 and TRBJ1-5; D is possibly TRBD1 (6 bases). From germline, CDR1 is MNHEY and CDR2 SMNVEV (reference sequence). With 5 bases removed from V and 4 bases from J, the gap between germline ends came to 15 bases. This CDR3 is 15 amino acids long. CDR3 nucleotide sequence: TGTGCCAGCAGTAGGACAGACCCCCAGAATCAGCCCCAGCATTTT. Translating gives CASSRTDPQNQPQHF.

The J gene is TRBJ1-2, the V gene TRBV6-6; no clear D. The length of the CDR3 is 14 residues. The V and J ends lost 7 bases and 8 bases respectively, with 20 bases between them. Germline lookup yields CDR1 MNHNY and CDR2 SVGAGI (reference sequence). The CDR3 sequence is CASTTRRGIGGYTF. The CDR3 bases are TGTGCCAGCACTACCCGGAGAGGCATAGGAGGCTACACCTTC.

This sequence joins TRBV18 and TRBJ2-3; 9 positions agree with TRBD2. V trimming: 3 bases; J trimming: 1 base; junction bases outside the gene matches: 11. This CDR3 comprises 18 residues. CDR1 is KGHSH and CDR2 is LQKENI in the germline V gene. The CDR3 reads CASSPRLAAMGRTDTQYF. Here the CDR3 DNA reads TGTGCCAGCTCACCCCGACTAGCGGCCATGGGGCGCACAGATACGCAGTATTTT.

This sequence joins TRBV28 and TRBJ1-1; TRBD1 aligns across 8 bases. Trimming removed 6 bases from V and 3 bases from J; junction bases left unmatched: 9. The CDR3 loop spans 15 amino acids. Germline loops: CDR1 MDHEN, CDR2 SYDVKM. CDR3 in DNA: TGTGCCAGCAGAGCCGGACAGGGAAAGGACACTGAAGCTTTCTTT. Protein: CASRAGQGKDTEAFF.

The chain joins TRBV11-2 to TRBJ2-2, with D possibly TRBD2 on 5 matching bases. Trimming removed 5 bases at V and 4 bases at J, with 11 bases between. The V gene's germline CDR1 is SGHAT and CDR2 FQNNGV. The CDR3 runs 14 residues. CDR3 protein: CASSPGSPTGELFF. The CDR3 DNA is TGTGCCAGCAGCCCGGGGTCCCCCACCGGGGAGCTGTTTTTT.